The sequence of this TCR beta chain was determined in a study of T cell repertoires in cytomegalovirus infection. Germline lookup yields CDR1 LGHDT and CDR2 YNNKEL (reference sequence). Unmatched junction bases numbered 7, after V lost 4 bases and J lost 1 base. This CDR3 has 16 residues. About this clonotype itself: What it binds is not known.

TCRdb re-analysed the reads in MiXCR, keeping a single row per CDR3 protein. The data show 450,000 to 550,000 distinct CDR3 sequences, roughly 42% seen once. This sequence was found in a human donor in good health (CMV status not recorded). Some clones in this sample may be carry-over from other donors' samples. The genes are TRBV3-1 and TRBJ2-1; 7 bases agree with TRBD2. The sample was cultured PBMCs, taken from culture after CMV antigen stimulation. The CDR3 here is CASSRSLAPSYNEQFF. DNA of the CDR3: TGTGCCAGCAGCCGGTCACTAGCGCCTTCCTACAATGAGCAGTTCTTC.